These T cell receptor beta chains were read from a single sample in a study of CD8+ T cells in alopecia areata. Profiling relied on immunoSEQ multiplex PCR, and the TCRdb table lists in-frame clones only, not all of them. The profile shows more than 140,000 clones, about 86% of them singletons. Source: CD8+ T cells sorted from blood, taken at week 4, from a patient treated with tofacitinib. The receptors derive from a human donor with alopecia areata. Each CDR3 is given with its conserved first and last residue. A D gene is named only where the DNA matches it firmly. The size field is filled for only some rows; it gives once, few, many or a size class.

V: TRBV7-9; D: NA; size: NA; J: TRBJ2-3; DNA: TGTGCCAGCAGCTCCCCGACAGGAGATAGCACAGATACGCAGTATTTT; CDR3: CASSSPTGDSTDTQYF
V: TRBV10-3; D: NA; size: once; J: TRBJ2-5; DNA: TGTGCCATCTTTAGGGCAGGGTCTCAAGAGACCCAGTACTTC; CDR3: CAIFRAGSQETQYF
V: TRBV30; D: NA; size: NA; J: TRBJ2-3; DNA: TGTGCGGGCGGTCCGGTGGGGACAGATACGCAGTATTTT; CDR3: CAGGPVGTDTQYF
V: TRBV27; D: NA; size: NA; J: TRBJ2-6; DNA: TGTGCCAGCAGTCCGACCAGCTCTGGGGCCAACGTCCTGACTTTC; CDR3: CASSPTSSGANVLTF
V: TRBV10-1; D: TRBD1; size: NA; J: TRBJ2-7; DNA: TGCGCCAGCAGTGATTACGACAGGGGTTACGAGCAGTACTTC; CDR3: CASSDYDRGYEQYF
V: TRBV12-5; D: NA; size: few; J: TRBJ2-7; DNA: TGTGCTAGTGGTTTGGTCGCAGGAGAGCAGTACTTC; CDR3: CASGLVAGEQYF
V: TRBV7-2; D: NA; size: NA; J: TRBJ1-5; DNA: TGTGCCAGCAGCTACAGTAACAATCAGCCCCAGCATTTT; CDR3: CASSYSNNQPQHF
V: TRBV29-1; D: NA; size: NA; J: TRBJ1-2; DNA: TGCAGCGTTTTAACCCCGGGCGTCGTTTATGGCTACACCTTC; CDR3: CSVLTPGVVYGYTF
V: TRBV27; D: NA; size: NA; J: TRBJ2-5; DNA: TGTGCCAGCAGTGCGTTAGGGGGCCAAGAGACCCAGTACTTC; CDR3: CASSALGGQETQYF
V: TRBV14; D: NA; size: NA; J: TRBJ2-4; DNA: TGTGCCAGCAGCCAAGAGCCCGAAAACATTCAGTACTTC; CDR3: CASSQEPENIQYF
V: TRBV6-1; D: TRBD1; size: NA; J: TRBJ1-2; DNA: TGTGCCAGCAGTGAACCGGACAGGGTTACCTATGGCTACACCTTC; CDR3: CASSEPDRVTYGYTF
V: TRBV28; D: TRBD1; size: once; J: TRBJ1-2; DNA: TGTGCCAGCAGTACCCGGACAGGGTCAATTGGCTACACCTTC; CDR3: CASSTRTGSIGYTF
V: TRBV27; D: TRBD1; size: NA; J: TRBJ1-5; DNA: TGTGCCAGCAGTCCTCGACAGGGTCGCAATCAGCCCCAGCATTTT; CDR3: CASSPRQGRNQPQHF